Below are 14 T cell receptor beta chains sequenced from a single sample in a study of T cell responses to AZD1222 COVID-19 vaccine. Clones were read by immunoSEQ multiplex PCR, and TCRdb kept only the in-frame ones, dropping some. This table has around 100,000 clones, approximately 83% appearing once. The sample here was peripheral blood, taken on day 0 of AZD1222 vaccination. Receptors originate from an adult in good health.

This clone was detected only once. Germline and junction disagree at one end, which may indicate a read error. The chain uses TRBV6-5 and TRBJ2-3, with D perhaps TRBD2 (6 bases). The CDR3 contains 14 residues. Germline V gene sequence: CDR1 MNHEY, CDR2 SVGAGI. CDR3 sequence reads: CASIYGSFPDTQYF. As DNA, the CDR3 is TGTGCCAGCATTTACGGGAGTTTCCCAGATACGCAGTATTTT.

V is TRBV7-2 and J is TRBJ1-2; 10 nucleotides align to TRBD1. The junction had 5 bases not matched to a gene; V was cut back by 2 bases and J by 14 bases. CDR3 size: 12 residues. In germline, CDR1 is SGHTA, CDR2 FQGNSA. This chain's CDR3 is CASSLRDRGSTF. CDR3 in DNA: TGTGCCAGCAGCTTAAGGGACAGGGGTAGTACCTTC.

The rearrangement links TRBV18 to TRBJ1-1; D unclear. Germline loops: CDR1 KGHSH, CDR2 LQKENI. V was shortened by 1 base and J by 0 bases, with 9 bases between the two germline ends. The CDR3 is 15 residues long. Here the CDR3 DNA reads TGTGCCAGCTCACCACTGGCAGCCATGAACACTGAAGCTTTCTTT. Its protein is CASSPLAAMNTEAFF.

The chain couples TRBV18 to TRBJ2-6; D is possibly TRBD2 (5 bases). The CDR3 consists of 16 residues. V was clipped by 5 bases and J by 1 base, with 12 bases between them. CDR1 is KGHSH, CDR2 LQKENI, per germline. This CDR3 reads CASSKVGASGANVLTF. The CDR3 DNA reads TGTGCCAGCTCAAAGGTGGGAGCATCTGGGGCCAACGTCCTGACTTTC. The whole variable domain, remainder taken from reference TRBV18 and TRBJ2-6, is NAGVMQNPRHLVRRRGQEARLRCSPMKGHSHVYWYRQLPEEGLKFMVYLQKENIIDESGMPKERFSAEFPKEGPSILRIQQVVRGDSAAYFCASSKVGASGANVLTFGAGSRLTVL.

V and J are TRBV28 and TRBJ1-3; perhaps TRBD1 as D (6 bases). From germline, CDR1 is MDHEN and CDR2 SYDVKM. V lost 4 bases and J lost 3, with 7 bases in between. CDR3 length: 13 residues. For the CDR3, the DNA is TGTGCCAGCAGTTGGGGGCATGGAAACACCATATATTTT. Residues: CASSWGHGNTIYF.

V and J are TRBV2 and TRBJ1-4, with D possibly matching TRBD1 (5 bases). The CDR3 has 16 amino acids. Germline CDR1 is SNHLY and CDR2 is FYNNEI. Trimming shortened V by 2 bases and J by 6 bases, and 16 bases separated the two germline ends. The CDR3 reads CASSESAGGRDEKLFF. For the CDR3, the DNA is TGTGCCAGCAGTGAATCTGCCGGGGGACGGGATGAAAAACTGTTTTTT.

Here the CDR3 DNA reads TGTGCCAGCAGTTACGCGGCGGGTGAGCAGTTCTTC. Protein: CASSYAAGEQFF. The chain combines TRBV6-6 with TRBJ2-1; possible D gene TRBD2, 5 bases. CDR1 MNHNY and CDR2 SVGAGI come from the germline V gene (reference sequence). This CDR3 has 12 residues. Between the trimmed V and J ends, which lost 2 bases and 9 bases, there was a span of 8 bases.

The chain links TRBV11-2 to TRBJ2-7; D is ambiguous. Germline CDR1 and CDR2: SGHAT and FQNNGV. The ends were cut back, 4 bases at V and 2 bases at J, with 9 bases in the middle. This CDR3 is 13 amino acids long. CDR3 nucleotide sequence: TGTGCCAGCAGCTCCACAGAGACCTACGAGCAGTACTTC. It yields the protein CASSSTETYEQYF.

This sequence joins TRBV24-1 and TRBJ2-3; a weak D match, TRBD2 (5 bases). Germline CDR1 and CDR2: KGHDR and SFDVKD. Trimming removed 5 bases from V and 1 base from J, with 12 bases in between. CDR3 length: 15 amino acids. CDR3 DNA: TGTGCCACCAGTGCCGCGGGCAGCCGCACAGATACGCAGTATTTT. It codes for CATSAAGSRTDTQYF.

CDR3 in DNA: TGTGCCAGCGCACCGCTCAGCTCTGGGGCCAACGTCCTGACTTTC. Amino acids: CASAPLSSGANVLTF. The V call is TRBV6-5, the J call TRBJ2-6, with D uncertain. This CDR3 has 15 amino acids. The ends were cut back, 8 bases at V and 0 bases at J, with 11 bases in the middle. Looked up from germline, CDR1 is MNHEY and CDR2 is SVGAGI.

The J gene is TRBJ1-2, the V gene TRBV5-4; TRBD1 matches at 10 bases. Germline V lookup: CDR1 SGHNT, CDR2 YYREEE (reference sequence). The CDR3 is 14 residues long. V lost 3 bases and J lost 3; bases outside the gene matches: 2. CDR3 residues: CASSSGQGHYGYTF. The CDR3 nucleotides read TGTGCCAGCAGCTCGGGACAGGGGCACTATGGCTACACCTTC.

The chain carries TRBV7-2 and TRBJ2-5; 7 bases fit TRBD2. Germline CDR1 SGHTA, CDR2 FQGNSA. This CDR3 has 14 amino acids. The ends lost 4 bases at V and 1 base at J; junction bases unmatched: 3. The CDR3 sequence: CASSSLAVQETQYF. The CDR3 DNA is TGTGCCAGCAGCTCGCTAGCGGTCCAAGAGACCCAGTACTTC.

CDR3 nucleotide sequence: TGTGCCAGTAGTGCAGGGGGCCTCACTGAAGCTTTCTTT. Amino acid sequence: CASSAGGLTEAFF. The chain has TRBV19 and TRBJ1-1, with 8 bases lining up with TRBD1. V gave up 5 bases and J gave up 4 bases; unmatched junction bases: 3. This CDR3 is 13 amino acids long. Germline V gives CDR1 LNHDA, CDR2 SQIVND (reference sequence).

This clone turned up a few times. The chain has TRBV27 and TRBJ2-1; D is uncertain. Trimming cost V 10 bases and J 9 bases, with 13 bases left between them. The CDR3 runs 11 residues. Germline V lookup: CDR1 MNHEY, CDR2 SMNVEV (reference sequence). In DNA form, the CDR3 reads TGTGCCACCATGCTCTACCTTGAGCAGTTCTTC. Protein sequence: CATMLYLEQFF.